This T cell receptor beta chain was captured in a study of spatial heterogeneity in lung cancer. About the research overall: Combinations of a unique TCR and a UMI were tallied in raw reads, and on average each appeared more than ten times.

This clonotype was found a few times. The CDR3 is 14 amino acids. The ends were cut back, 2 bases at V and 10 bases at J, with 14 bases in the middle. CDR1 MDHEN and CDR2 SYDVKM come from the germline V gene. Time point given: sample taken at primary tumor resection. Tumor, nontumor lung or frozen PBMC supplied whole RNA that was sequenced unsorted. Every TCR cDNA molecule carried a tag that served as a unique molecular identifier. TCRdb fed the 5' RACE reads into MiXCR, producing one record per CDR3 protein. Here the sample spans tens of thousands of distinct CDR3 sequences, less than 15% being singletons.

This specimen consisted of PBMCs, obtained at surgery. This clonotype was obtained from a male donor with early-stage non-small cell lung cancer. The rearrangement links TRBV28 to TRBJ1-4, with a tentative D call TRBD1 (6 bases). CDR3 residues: CASSLMRGSRKLFF. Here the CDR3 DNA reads TGTGCCAGCAGTTTAATGAGGGGGAGTCGAAAACTGTTTTTT.